Presented here are 26 T cell receptor beta chains from one specimen sequenced in a study of T cell repertoires in cytomegalovirus infection. These receptors' antigens are unknown. MiXCR was run by TCRdb on the reads, yielding one entry per CDR3 protein. Of fewer than 1,000,000 distinct CDR3 sequences listed, around 29% are singletons. The sequenced sample was cultured CD8+ T cells from PBMCs, obtained from culture after CMV antigen stimulation. These receptors were obtained from a human donor in good health (CMV status not recorded). Some clones in this sample may be carry-over from other donors' samples.

This clonotype was observed a handful of times. The CDR3 loop reads CSVGGEQFF. The CDR3 nucleotides are TGCAGCGTTGGGGGGGAGCAGTTCTTC. The V gene is TRBV29-1, the J gene TRBJ2-1; D possibly uses TRBD1 or TRBD2 (5 bases each). The CDR3 contains 9 residues. With 4 bases removed from V and 10 bases from J, the gap between germline ends came to 5 bases. CDR1 and CDR2 (germline): SQVTM, ANQGSEA.

The V gene is TRBV6-2 or TRBV6-3, the J gene TRBJ1-1; 7 nucleotides agree with TRBD1. Trimming removed 4 bases from V and 1 base from J; junction bases left unmatched: 9. Looked up from germline, CDR1 is MNHEY and CDR2 is SVGEGT. This CDR3 region has 16 residues. CDR3 sequence reads: CASSSVGGQWNTEAFF. The CDR3 nucleotides read TGTGCCAGCAGTTCGGTAGGGGGACAGTGGAACACTGAAGCTTTCTTT.

Written as DNA, the CDR3 is TGTGCCAGCAGCACAGGGAGCTATGTCCACAATGAGCAGTTCTTC. This translates into CASSTGSYVHNEQFF. The chain has TRBV7-2 and TRBJ2-1; a weak D match, TRBD1 (6 bases). CDR1 and CDR2 from the germline V gene are SGHTA and FQGNSA. This CDR3 contains 15 residues. Trimming left V 5 bases short and J 5 bases short, with 16 bases between.

The chain joins TRBV27 to TRBJ1-1; the D gene is possibly TRBD1 (5 bases). The CDR3 runs to 15 residues. The V and J ends lost 5 bases and 1 base respectively, with 14 bases between them. Per the germline V gene, CDR1 is MNHEY and CDR2 is SMNVEV (reference sequence). CDR3 sequence (DNA): TGTGCCAGCAGTGTAAACAGGATCGAGAACACTGAAGCTTTCTTT. It translates to CASSVNRIENTEAFF.

The chain recombines TRBV5-1 with TRBJ2-2; 8 nucleotides align to TRBD1. The length of the CDR3 is 15 residues. Trimming removed 4 bases from V and 3 bases from J; junction bases left unmatched: 5. Germline CDR1 is SGHRS and CDR2 is YFSETQ. CDR3 coding DNA: TGCGCCAGCAGCCCGCAGACAGGGGACACCGGGGAGCTGTTTTTT. Its translation is CASSPQTGDTGELFF.

V gene TRBV27 combines with J gene TRBJ2-3; D gene unclear. The V gene's germline CDR1 is MNHEY and CDR2 SMNVEV (reference sequence). CDR3 length: 16 residues. The ends were cut back, 6 bases at V and 0 bases at J, with 16 bases in the middle. CDR3 protein: CASSSYGGSSTDTQYF. The CDR3 DNA reads TGTGCCAGCAGCTCTTACGGTGGATCCAGCACAGATACGCAGTATTTT.

This clonotype was recorded a few times. The CDR3 sequence is CASSFHGKETQYF. The DNA for the CDR3 is TGTGCCAGCAGTTTTCACGGGAAAGAGACCCAGTACTTC. V gene TRBV12-3 or TRBV12-4 combines with J gene TRBJ2-5; a weak D match, TRBD2 (5 bases). The CDR3 sequence is 13 residues long. Between the trimmed V and J ends, which lost 3 bases and 3 bases, there was a span of 8 bases.

The chain has TRBV7-8 and TRBJ2-7; D might be TRBD2 (7 bases). The ends were cut back, 2 bases at V and 5 bases at J, with 13 bases in the middle. The CDR3 has 14 amino acids. The germline V gene encodes CDR1 SGHVS and CDR2 FQNEAQ. This CDR3 is CASSLSRGGDEQYF. The CDR3 DNA follows: TGTGCCAGCAGCTTATCACGCGGGGGCGACGAGCAGTACTTC.

The chain joins TRBV6-8 to TRBJ2-1, with TRBD1 matching 11 bases. Germline-derived CDR1 and CDR2 are MNHGY and SAAAGT. The CDR3 is made up of 11 amino acids. J lost 16 bases, V lost 5 bases, and 4 bases had no gene match. CDR3 DNA sequence: TGTGCCAGCAGTCGGGACAGGGGGAAATTCTTC. It translates to CASSRDRGKFF.

The CDR3 is CAKLKEEGVTNQETQYF. The CDR3, as DNA: TGTGCCAAACTCAAAGAGGAGGGGGTGACTAACCAAGAGACCCAGTACTTC. The V and J genes are TRBV2 and TRBJ2-5; D may be TRBD1 or TRBD2 (6 bases each). The V gene's germline CDR1 is SNHLY and CDR2 FYNNEI. Trimming took off 10 bases at V and 0 bases at J, with 24 bases between the two ends. The CDR3 covers 17 residues.

The sample holds a few counts of this clonotype. The rearrangement links TRBV7-9 to TRBJ1-1; tentative D call: TRBD1 (5 bases). CDR3 size: 16 residues. Germline assignment: CDR1 SEHNR and CDR2 FQNEAQ (reference sequence). V was trimmed by 5 bases and J by 4 bases, leaving 20 bases between them. This CDR3 reads CASSPAVGGAGTEAFF. As DNA, the CDR3 is TGTGCCAGCAGCCCTGCCGTCGGGGGAGCGGGCACTGAAGCTTTCTTT. The full variable domain, rest sourced from reference TRBV7-9 and TRBJ1-1, is DTGVSQNPRHKITKRGQNVTFRCDPISEHNRLYWYRQTLGQGPEFLTYFQNEAQLEKSRLLSDRFSAERPKGSFSTLEIQRTEQGDSAMYLCASSPAVGGAGTEAFFGQGTRLTVV.

This clonotype was detected many times. The chain employs TRBV7-6 and TRBJ2-1, with D unclear. Germline V CDR1 and CDR2: SGHVS, FNYEAQ. V lost 1 base and J lost 7, with 8 bases in between. This CDR3 contains 13 residues. The CDR3 bases are TGTGCCAGCAGCTTAGTCGAGGTTAATGAGCAGTTCTTC. Its translation is CASSLVEVNEQFF.

With regard to this clonotype: A much larger clone differs by one base, so this may be a read error. The chain recombines TRBV7-2 with TRBJ2-3, with no clear D. CDR1 SGHTA and CDR2 FQGNSA come from the germline V gene. This CDR3 comprises 16 residues. Trimming stripped 2 bases from V and 0 bases from J, with 12 bases between. CDR3 DNA sequence: TGTGCCAGCAGCTTAATGGGCAGTTATAGCACAGATACGCAGTATTTT. Translated, it gives CASSLMGSYSTDTQYF.

This clonotype was detected many times. V and J are TRBV7-8 and TRBJ2-7; D unresolved. Germline loops: CDR1 SGHVS, CDR2 FQNEAQ. V was trimmed by 3 bases and J by 5 bases, leaving 5 bases between them. CDR3 length: 11 amino acids. CDR3: CASSLGNEQYV. CDR3 DNA: TGTGCCAGCAGCTTGGGTAACGAGCAGTACGTC.

A remark on this clonotype: A much larger clonotype is one base distant, so this may be a read error. This rearrangement joins TRBV7-6 to TRBJ1-4; D is unresolved. The V gene's germline CDR1 is SGHVS and CDR2 FNYEAQ. The CDR3 loop spans 13 amino acids. Here the CDR3 DNA reads TGTGTCAGCAGCTTAGGAATGAGTGAAAAACTGTTTTTT. This encodes CVSSLGMSEKLFF.

This clonotype was seen more than once but under ten times. This chain uses TRBV4-2 with TRBJ2-5; D is unclear. This CDR3 region has 16 residues. Germline V gene sequence: CDR1 LGHNA, CDR2 YNFKEQ. Trimming removed 1 base at V and 1 base at J, with 13 bases between. In nucleotides, the CDR3 is TGTGCCAGCAGCCAAGTCGGTGGACGGGTCCAAGAGACCCAGTACTTC. Its translation: CASSQVGGRVQETQYF.

In its sample, this clonotype was seen many times. The chain joins TRBV7-8 to TRBJ2-7; no reliable D call. The length of the CDR3 is 12 residues. Germline values: CDR1 SGHVS, CDR2 FQNEAQ. V was pared by 1 base and J by 7 bases, with 8 bases between. Written as DNA, the CDR3 is TGTGCCAGCAGCTTAGGGCTTATTGAGCAGTACTTC. Its translation: CASSLGLIEQYF.

The chain has TRBV12-3 or TRBV12-4 and TRBJ2-5; TRBD2 matches at 9 bases. V shed 6 bases and J 0 bases; nucleotides not matched to a gene: 8. CDR3 length equals 16 residues. The CDR3 sequence: CASSEAGGRYQETQYF. CDR3 DNA sequence: TGTGCCAGCAGCGAAGCGGGGGGCCGGTACCAAGAGACCCAGTACTTC.

In the case of this clonotype: A read error is possible here, since a much larger clone lies one base away. The chain couples TRBV28 to TRBJ1-1, with D unclear. With 6 bases removed from V and 3 bases from J, the gap between germline ends came to 8 bases. This CDR3 is built from 12 residues. The germline gives CDR1 MDHEN, CDR2 SYDVKM. The DNA for the CDR3 is TGTGCCAGCAGCTTCACATACACTGAAGCTTTCTTT. It codes for CASSFTYTEAFF.

This clonotype has a handful of counts. The CDR3 protein is CASSPSGTGGLFPYEQYF. In DNA form, the CDR3 reads TGTGCCAGCAGTCCCTCCGGGACAGGGGGGCTATTCCCCTACGAGCAGTACTTC. The V call is TRBV12-3 or TRBV12-4, the J call TRBJ2-7; the match to TRBD1 covers 11 bases. V dropped 5 bases and J dropped 2; count of bases not matched to a gene: 14. The CDR3 is 18 residues long.

This sequence joins TRBV27 and TRBJ2-1, with 14 bases lining up with TRBD2. This CDR3 contains 17 residues. Germline V gene sequence: CDR1 MNHEY, CDR2 SMNVEV (reference sequence). J lost 4 bases, V lost 5 bases, and 7 bases had no gene match. CDR3 nucleotide sequence: TGTGCCAGCAGTCACTCCGGACTAGCGGGGGGTTACAATGAGCAGTTCTTC. Its translation: CASSHSGLAGGYNEQFF.

This clonotype came up a few times. The genes are TRBV4-3 and TRBJ2-7; D possibly corresponds to TRBD1 (5 bases). In germline, CDR1 is LGHNA, CDR2 YSLEER. The CDR3 extends over 15 amino acids. V lost 0 bases and J lost 4, with 13 bases in between. CDR3 in DNA: TGCGCCAGCAGCCAAGATCGAAGTCCAGGGTACGAGCAGTACGTC. This translates into CASSQDRSPGYEQYV.

The chain has TRBV5-1 and TRBJ2-7; perhaps TRBD1 as D (6 bases). Trimming cost V 4 bases and J 5 bases, with 22 bases left between them. The germline CDR1 and CDR2 sequences are SGHRS and YFSETQ. CDR3 size: 16 residues. CDR3: CASSMGHGIDAHEQYF. The CDR3 nucleotides are TGCGCCAGCAGCATGGGACATGGGATCGATGCCCACGAGCAGTACTTC.

This clonotype was picked up a small number of times. The J gene is TRBJ2-1, the V gene TRBV19; 11 bases map to TRBD2. V dropped 1 base and J dropped 3; count of bases not matched to a gene: 5. The germline V gene has CDR1 LNHDA and CDR2 SQIVND (reference sequence). This CDR3 has 17 residues. CDR3 sequence (DNA): TGTGCCAGTAGTATAGCCCCGACTAGCGGGGACTACAATGAGCAGTTCTTC. It yields the protein CASSIAPTSGDYNEQFF.

The J gene is TRBJ2-1, the V gene TRBV27; 7 positions match TRBD2. This CDR3 is built from 14 residues. V lost 0 bases to trimming and J lost 9 bases; unmatched junction nucleotides: 5. The V gene's germline CDR1 is MNHEY and CDR2 SMNVEV (reference sequence). The CDR3 protein is CASSLSSWGGEQFF. The CDR3 coding sequence is TGTGCCAGCAGTTTATCTTCATGGGGGGGTGAGCAGTTCTTC.

V and J are TRBV7-9 and TRBJ2-1; 7 nucleotides match TRBD2. This CDR3 is built from 16 residues. In germline, CDR1 is SEHNR, CDR2 FQNEAQ (reference sequence). V trimming: 3 bases; J trimming: 5 bases; junction bases outside the gene matches: 10. This CDR3 reads CASSLTSGAADNEQFF. CDR3 sequence (DNA): TGTGCCAGCAGCTTGACGAGCGGGGCTGCGGACAATGAGCAGTTCTTC.